The text below deals with one T cell receptor (beta chain). Its antigen remains unknown. This entry comes from a study of cytomegalovirus exposure and HLA in healthy donors. Unrecorded immune exposure was likely among donors, who were nominally healthy when sampled. This CDR3 contains 13 residues. The germline V gene encodes CDR1 SGHTA and CDR2 FQGTGA. V was cut by 5 bases and J by 6 bases, with 10 bases left in between. Both 60 Vbeta primers and 13 Jbeta primers went into the PCR. Clones were sequenced by immunoSEQ multiplex PCR, and TCRdb holds only the in-frame ones, with some missing. The repertoire has approximately 100,000 clones, roughly 84% of them found once; the top ten carry roughly 1.2%. Findings and limits, study-wide: The study recorded about 160 TCR beta chains that were cytomegalovirus-associated.

This TCR was sampled from a woman younger than 30 in good health and CMV-seronegative. Sequencing used PBMCs. J is TRBJ2-2 and V is TRBV7-3; weak D call: TRBD2 (6 bases). The CDR3 DNA follows: TGTGCCAGCAGCCCGTCGGGGGCCGGGGAGCTGTTTTTT. Translated, it gives CASSPSGAGELFF.